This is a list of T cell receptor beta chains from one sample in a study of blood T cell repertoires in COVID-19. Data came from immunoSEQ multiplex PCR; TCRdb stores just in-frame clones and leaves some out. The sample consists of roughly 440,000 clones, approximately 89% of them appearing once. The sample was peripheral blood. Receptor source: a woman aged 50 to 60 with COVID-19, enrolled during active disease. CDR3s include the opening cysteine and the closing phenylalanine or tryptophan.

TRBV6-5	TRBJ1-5	CASRDTGLLAQHF
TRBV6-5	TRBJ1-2	CASSYVGAAGGYTF
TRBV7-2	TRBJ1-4	CASSLGRNEKLFF
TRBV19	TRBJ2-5	CASSIDGEETQYF
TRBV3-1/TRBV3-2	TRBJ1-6	CASSHRGSSYNSPLHF
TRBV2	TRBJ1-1	CASSVMGGEAFF
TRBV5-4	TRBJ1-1	CASTMGGLNTEAFF
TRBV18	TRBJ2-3	CASSPGTGGGASDTQYF
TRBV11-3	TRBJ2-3	CASSSRTGPDTQYF
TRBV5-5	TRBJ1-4	CASSSLSGGATNEKLFF
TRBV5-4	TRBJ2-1	CASTGSGNEQFF
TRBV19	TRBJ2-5	CASSITAYSGQETQYF
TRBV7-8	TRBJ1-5	CASSLLQGLGNQPQHF
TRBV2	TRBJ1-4	CASSEGGQINEKLFF
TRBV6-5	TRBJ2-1	CASRRDRGPNEQFF
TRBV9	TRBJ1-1	CASSVGGGLPEAFF
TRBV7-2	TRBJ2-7	CASSGQGGDEQYF
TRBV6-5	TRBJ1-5	CASKGQGGNQPQHF
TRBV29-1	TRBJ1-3	CSAKSKGTGMENTIYF
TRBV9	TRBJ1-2	CASSGQGNYGYTF
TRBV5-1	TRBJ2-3	CASSLVDYPATQYF
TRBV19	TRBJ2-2	CASTPYGDYTGELFF
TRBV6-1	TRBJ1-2	CASSDPDRGKGGYTF
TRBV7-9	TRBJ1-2	CASSFDRATNYGYTF
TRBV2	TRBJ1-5	CASRVTGGSNQPQHF
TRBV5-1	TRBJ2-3	CASSLRGGVDTQYF
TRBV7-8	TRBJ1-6	CASSSLSGRHRLVNSPLHF
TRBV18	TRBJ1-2	CASSQDPGSYGYTF
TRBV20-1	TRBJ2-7	CSAIAGYEQYF
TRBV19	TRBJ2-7	CASSLPGSYEQYF
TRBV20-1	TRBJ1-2	CSARAGRLYTF
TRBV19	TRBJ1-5	CASSYGGPGQPQHF
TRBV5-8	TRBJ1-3	CASTRGSAGNTIYF
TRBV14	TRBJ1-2	CASSQSGIHYGYTF
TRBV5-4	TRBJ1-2	CASSSWTGGPYGYTF